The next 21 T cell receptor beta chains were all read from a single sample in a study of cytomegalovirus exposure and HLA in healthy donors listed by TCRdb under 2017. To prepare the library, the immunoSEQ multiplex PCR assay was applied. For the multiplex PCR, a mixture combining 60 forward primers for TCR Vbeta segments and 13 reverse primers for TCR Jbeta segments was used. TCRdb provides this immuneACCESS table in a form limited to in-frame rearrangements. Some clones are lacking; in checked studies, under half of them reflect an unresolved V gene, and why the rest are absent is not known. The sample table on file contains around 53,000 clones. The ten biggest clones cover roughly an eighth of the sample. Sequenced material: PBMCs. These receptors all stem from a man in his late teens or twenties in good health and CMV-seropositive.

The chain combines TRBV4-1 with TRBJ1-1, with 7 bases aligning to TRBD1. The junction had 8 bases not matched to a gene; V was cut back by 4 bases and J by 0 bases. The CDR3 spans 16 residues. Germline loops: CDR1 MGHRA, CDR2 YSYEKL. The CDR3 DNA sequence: TGCGCCAGCAGCCTCGCACCGGGACAGATGAACACTGAAGCTTTCTTT. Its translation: CASSLAPGQMNTEAFF.

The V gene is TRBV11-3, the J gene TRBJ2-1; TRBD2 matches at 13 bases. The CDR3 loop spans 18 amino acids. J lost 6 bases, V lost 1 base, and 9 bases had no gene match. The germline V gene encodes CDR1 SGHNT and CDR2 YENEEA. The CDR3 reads CASSLAISWTSGSNEQFF. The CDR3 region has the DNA TGTGCCAGCAGCTTAGCGATTAGCTGGACTAGCGGGAGCAATGAGCAGTTCTTC.

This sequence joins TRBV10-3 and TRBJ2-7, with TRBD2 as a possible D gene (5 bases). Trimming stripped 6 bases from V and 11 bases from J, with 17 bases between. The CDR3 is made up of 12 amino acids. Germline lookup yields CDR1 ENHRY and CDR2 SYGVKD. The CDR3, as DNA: TGTGCCATCAGCCGCGCGGCGGGTTCAGAGTACTTC. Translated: CAISRAAGSEYF.

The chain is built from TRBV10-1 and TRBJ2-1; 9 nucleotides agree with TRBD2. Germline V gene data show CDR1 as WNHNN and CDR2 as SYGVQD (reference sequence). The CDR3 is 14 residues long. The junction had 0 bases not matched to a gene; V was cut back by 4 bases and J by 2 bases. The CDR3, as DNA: TGCGCCAGCAGTGGACTAGCGGCCTACAATGAGCAGTTCTTC. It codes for CASSGLAAYNEQFF.

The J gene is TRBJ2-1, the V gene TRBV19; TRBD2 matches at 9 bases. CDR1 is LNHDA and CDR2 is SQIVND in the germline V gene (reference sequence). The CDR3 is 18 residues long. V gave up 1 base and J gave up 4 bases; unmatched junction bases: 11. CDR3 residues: CASSIGVPAGGPYNEQFF. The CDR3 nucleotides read TGTGCCAGTAGTATAGGGGTCCCAGCGGGAGGACCTTACAATGAGCAGTTCTTC.

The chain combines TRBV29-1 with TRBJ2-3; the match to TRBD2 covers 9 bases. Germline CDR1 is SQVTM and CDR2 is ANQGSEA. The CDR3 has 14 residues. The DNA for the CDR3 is TGCAGGGCTGGAGCGGGAGGCCCTATGGATACGCAGTATTTT. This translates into CRAGAGGPMDTQYF.

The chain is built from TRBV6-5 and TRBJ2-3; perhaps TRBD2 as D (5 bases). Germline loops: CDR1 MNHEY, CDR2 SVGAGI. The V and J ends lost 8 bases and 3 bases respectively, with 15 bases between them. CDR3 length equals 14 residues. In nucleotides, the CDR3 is TGTGCCAGCGCTAAGAGGGTTCGGACAGATACGCAGTATTTT. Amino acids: CASAKRVRTDTQYF.

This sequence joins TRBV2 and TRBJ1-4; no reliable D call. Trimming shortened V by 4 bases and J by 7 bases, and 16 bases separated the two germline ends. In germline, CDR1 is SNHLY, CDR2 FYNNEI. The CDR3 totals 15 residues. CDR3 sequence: CASSGGREYGEKLFF. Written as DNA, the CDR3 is TGTGCCAGCAGTGGCGGGAGAGAGTACGGTGAAAAACTGTTTTTT.

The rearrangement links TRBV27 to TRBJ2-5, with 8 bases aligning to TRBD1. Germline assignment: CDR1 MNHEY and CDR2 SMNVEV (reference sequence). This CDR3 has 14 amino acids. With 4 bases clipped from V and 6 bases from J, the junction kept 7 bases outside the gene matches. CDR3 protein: CASSSGTGGQTQYF. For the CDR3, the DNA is TGTGCCAGCAGTTCTGGGACAGGAGGGCAGACCCAGTACTTC.

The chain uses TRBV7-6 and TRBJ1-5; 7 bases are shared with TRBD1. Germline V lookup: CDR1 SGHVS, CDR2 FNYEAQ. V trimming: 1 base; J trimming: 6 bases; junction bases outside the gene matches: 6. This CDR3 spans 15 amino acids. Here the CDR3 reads CASSLVSGGSQPQHF. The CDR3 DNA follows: TGTGCCAGCAGCTTAGTATCAGGGGGAAGTCAGCCCCAGCATTTT.

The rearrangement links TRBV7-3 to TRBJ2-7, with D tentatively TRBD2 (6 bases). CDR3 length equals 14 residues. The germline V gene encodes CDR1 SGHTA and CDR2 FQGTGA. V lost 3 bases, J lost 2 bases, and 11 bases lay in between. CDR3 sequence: CASSFQGGTYEQYF. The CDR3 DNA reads TGTGCCAGCAGCTTCCAGGGAGGCACCTACGAGCAGTACTTC.

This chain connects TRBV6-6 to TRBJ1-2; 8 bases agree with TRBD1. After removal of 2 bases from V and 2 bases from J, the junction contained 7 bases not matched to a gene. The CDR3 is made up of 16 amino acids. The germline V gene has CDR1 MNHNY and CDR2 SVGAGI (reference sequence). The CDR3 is CASSYARGQENYGYTF. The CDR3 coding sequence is TGTGCCAGCAGTTACGCTCGGGGACAGGAGAACTATGGCTACACCTTC.

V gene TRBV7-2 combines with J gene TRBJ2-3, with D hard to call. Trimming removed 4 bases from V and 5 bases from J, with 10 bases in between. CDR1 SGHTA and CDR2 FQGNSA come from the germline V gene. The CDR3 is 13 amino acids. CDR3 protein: CASSSLIRDTQYF. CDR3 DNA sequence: TGTGCCAGCAGCTCACTAATTCGAGATACGCAGTATTTT.

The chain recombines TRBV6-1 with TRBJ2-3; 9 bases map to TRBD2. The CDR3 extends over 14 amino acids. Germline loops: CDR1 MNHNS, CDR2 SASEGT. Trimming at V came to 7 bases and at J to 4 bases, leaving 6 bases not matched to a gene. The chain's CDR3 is CASKGGRVPDTQYF. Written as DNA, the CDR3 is TGTGCCAGCAAGGGCGGGAGGGTCCCAGATACGCAGTATTTT.

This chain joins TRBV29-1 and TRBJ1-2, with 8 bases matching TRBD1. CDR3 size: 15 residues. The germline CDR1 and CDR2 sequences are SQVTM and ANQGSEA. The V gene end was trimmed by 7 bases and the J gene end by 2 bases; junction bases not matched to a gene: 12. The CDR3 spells CSALDRDGINYGYTF. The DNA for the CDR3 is TGCAGCGCCCTGGACAGGGACGGGATAAACTATGGCTACACCTTC.

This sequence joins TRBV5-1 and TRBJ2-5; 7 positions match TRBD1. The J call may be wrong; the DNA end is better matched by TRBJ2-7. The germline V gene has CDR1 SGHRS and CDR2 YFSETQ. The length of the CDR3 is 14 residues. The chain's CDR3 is CASSYRGGGNEQYF. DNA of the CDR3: TGCGCCAGCAGCTACAGGGGTGGCGGAAACGAGCAGTACTTC.

The CDR3 DNA is TGTGCCAGCAGCGTAGGGGACAGATTCTACGCTGAAGCTTTCTTT. Translation gives CASSVGDRFYAEAFF. The chain uses TRBV9 and TRBJ1-1; 7 bases align to TRBD1. CDR1 SGDLS and CDR2 YYNGEE come from the germline V gene. The CDR3 runs to 15 residues. Losses at the gene ends were 0 bases for V and 6 bases for J; bases not matched to a gene: 8.

CDR3 nucleotide sequence: TGTGCCAGCAGTGAGGGGCTAGCGGGAGGTCAACAAGAGACCCAGTACTTC. Translation: CASSEGLAGGQQETQYF. The chain is built from TRBV2 and TRBJ2-5, with 11 positions matching TRBD2. The junction had 8 bases not matched to a gene; V was cut back by 3 bases and J by 2 bases. This CDR3 spans 17 amino acids. CDR1 SNHLY and CDR2 FYNNEI come from the germline V gene.

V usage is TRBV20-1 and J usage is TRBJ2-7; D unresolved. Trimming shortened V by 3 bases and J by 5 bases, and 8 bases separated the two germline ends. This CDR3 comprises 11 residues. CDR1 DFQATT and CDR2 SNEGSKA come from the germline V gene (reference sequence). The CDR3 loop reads CSARRQDEQYF. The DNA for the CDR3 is TGCAGTGCTAGGAGACAAGACGAGCAGTACTTC.

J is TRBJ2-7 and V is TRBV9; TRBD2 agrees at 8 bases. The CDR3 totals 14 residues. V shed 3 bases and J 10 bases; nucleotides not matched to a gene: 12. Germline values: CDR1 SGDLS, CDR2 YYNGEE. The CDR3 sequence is CASSEALGTRAQYF. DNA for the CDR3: TGTGCCAGCAGCGAAGCTTTAGGGACTAGAGCACAGTACTTC.

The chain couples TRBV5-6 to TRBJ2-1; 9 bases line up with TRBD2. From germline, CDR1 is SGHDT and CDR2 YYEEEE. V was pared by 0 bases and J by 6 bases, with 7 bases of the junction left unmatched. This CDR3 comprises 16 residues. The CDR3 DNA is TGTGCCAGCAGCTTGGCCCCGGGACTAGCTTTCAATGAGCAGTTCTTC. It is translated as CASSLAPGLAFNEQFF.